One and the same sample provided the 22 T cell receptor beta chains below, sequenced in a study of blood T cells in healthy people across ages. Through a sample-barcoded 5' primer and a J-beta primer mix, a second PCR was run for 7 to 11 cycles. From the 5' RACE reads, TCRdb called clonotypes with MiXCR, one entry per CDR3 protein. The repertoire has about a million distinct CDR3 sequences, about 44% of them found once; the top ten carry around 15%. Material for sequencing was blood. The receptor set was obtained from a man in his thirties or forties in good health.

J is TRBJ1-6 and V is TRBV7-9; D uncertain. The V gene's germline CDR1 is SEHNR and CDR2 FQNEAQ (reference sequence). V was trimmed by 1 base and J by 7 bases, leaving 8 bases between them. The CDR3 spans 14 residues. This CDR3 is CASSLELLNSPLHF. CDR3 DNA: TGTGCCAGCAGCTTAGAACTACTAAATTCACCCCTCCACTTT.

This clonotype came up a few times. The V and J genes are TRBV29-1 and TRBJ2-1, with unresolved D. Germline V gene lookup returns CDR1 SQVTM and CDR2 ANQGSEA. The CDR3 is 11 amino acids. V was pared by 3 bases and J by 7 bases, with 7 bases between. Here the CDR3 reads CSVETPNEQFF. The CDR3 DNA reads TGCAGCGTTGAGACACCAAATGAGCAGTTCTTC.

This clonotype was seen at least ten times. The gene calls are TRBV13 and TRBJ2-2, with 7 bases that match TRBD2. Germline values: CDR1 PRHDT, CDR2 FYEKMQ (reference sequence). The V and J ends lost 8 bases and 0 bases, in that order; junction bases with no gene match: 12. The CDR3 runs to 17 residues. The chain's CDR3 is CASGLKRGVSNTGELFF. The CDR3 bases are TGTGCCAGCGGACTTAAGCGGGGCGTTTCGAACACCGGGGAGCTGTTTTTT.

This CDR3 is CASSVHRDGEAFF. The DNA of the CDR3 is TGTGCCAGCTCAGTCCACCGGGACGGTGAAGCTTTCTTT. The chain uses TRBV18 and TRBJ1-1; tentatively, D is TRBD1 (5 bases). CDR1 and CDR2 from the germline V gene are KGHSH and LQKENI. V lost 5 bases and J 7 bases, leaving 14 bases between the germline ends. The CDR3 consists of 13 residues.

V and J are TRBV6-4 and TRBJ2-2; the match to TRBD1 covers 9 bases. The CDR3 runs to 15 residues. With V trimmed by 8 bases and J by 3 bases, 7 bases remained unmatched. In germline, CDR1 is MRHNA, CDR2 SNTAGT. CDR3 DNA sequence: TGTGCCAGCCAGAAACAGGGGGCAGACACCGGGGAGCTGTTTTTT. It encodes CASQKQGADTGELFF.

CDR3 in DNA: TGTGCCAGCAGTGCTAGACGGGGGCACGAGCAGTTCTTC. Protein product: CASSARRGHEQFF. This chain connects TRBV12-3 or TRBV12-4 to TRBJ2-1, with D perhaps assigned TRBD1 or TRBD2 (6 bases each). The length of the CDR3 is 13 residues. Trimming removed 5 bases from V and 10 bases from J, with 15 bases in between.

For the CDR3, the DNA is TGCGCCAGCAGCCCCATAGACGGGTCTCTGAGGGAGCAGTACTTC. Its translation is CASSPIDGSLREQYF. The V call is TRBV5-1, the J call TRBJ2-7, with D unresolved. The CDR3 length is 15 residues. Germline V CDR1 and CDR2: SGHRS, YFSETQ. V lost 4 bases and J lost 7, with 21 bases in between.

At least ten counts were recorded for this clonotype. The limits of the CDR3 on the DNA are not certain, so only TCRdb's listed CDR3 is given. The chain combines TRBV4-3 with TRBJ2-3; the D call of TRBD1 is as the table states it, not checked on the DNA. The CDR3 length is 21 residues, termini included. Germline assignment: CDR1 LGHNA and CDR2 YSLEER. The CDR3 sequence: CASSQDQWDRVLEKETDTQYF.

This rearrangement joins TRBV5-8 to TRBJ1-5, with a possible D match to TRBD1 (6 bases). Trimming left V 6 bases short and J 0 bases short, with 16 bases between. This CDR3 contains 16 residues. Germline V gene data show CDR1 as SGHTS and CDR2 as YDEGEE. CDR3 in DNA: TGTGCCAGCACCACGACAGGAGCTTATAGCAATCAGCCCCAGCATTTT. Translating it yields CASTTTGAYSNQPQHF. The entire variable domain, with the rest obtained from reference TRBV5-8 and TRBJ1-5, is as follows: EAGVTQSPTHLIKTRGQQATLRCSPISGHTSVYWYQQALGLGLQFLLWYDEGEERNRGNFPPRFSGRQFPNYSSELNVNALELEDSALYLCASTTTGAYSNQPQHFGDGTRLSIL.

The rearrangement joins TRBV7-8 to TRBJ2-5; 8 bases are a match to TRBD2. The CDR3 extends over 15 amino acids. Per the germline V gene, CDR1 is SGHVS and CDR2 is FQNEAQ. V shed 2 bases, J shed 5 bases, and the junction held 7 bases outside the gene matches. The CDR3 here is CASSLLGSGDETQYF. In DNA, the CDR3 is TGTGCCAGCAGCTTATTGGGTAGCGGGGATGAGACCCAGTACTTC.

This clonotype turned up a few times. This chain uses TRBV5-1 with TRBJ2-1; 9 bases align to TRBD1. The CDR3 contains 15 residues. The germline CDR1 and CDR2 sequences are SGHRS and YFSETQ. The V segment lost 2 bases and the J segment 8 bases; nucleotides outside the gene matches: 8. This chain's CDR3 is CASSFEGQGSHEQFF. The CDR3 DNA is TGCGCCAGCAGCTTTGAAGGACAGGGGTCCCATGAGCAGTTCTTC. The whole variable domain, remainder taken from reference TRBV5-1 and TRBJ2-1, is KAGVTQTPRYLIKTRGQQVTLSCSPISGHRSVSWYQQTPGQGLQFLFEYFSETQRNKGNFPGRFSGRQFSNSRSEMNVSTLELGDSALYLCASSFEGQGSHEQFFGPGTRLTVL.

The chain combines TRBV20-1 with TRBJ1-4; D unresolved. This CDR3 is 14 amino acids long. V was clipped by 2 bases and J by 4 bases, with 11 bases between them. Looked up from germline, CDR1 is DFQATT and CDR2 is SNEGSKA (reference sequence). CDR3 protein: CSARRLDVNEKLFF. The CDR3 nucleotides are TGCAGTGCTAGACGCCTTGACGTTAATGAAAAACTGTTTTTT.

This clonotype was detected once. The rearrangement uses TRBV29-1 and TRBJ2-5; 7 bases fit TRBD1. Germline assignment: CDR1 SQVTM and CDR2 ANQGSEA. CDR3 length equals 14 residues. V lost 5 bases and J lost 2; bases outside the gene matches: 8. The CDR3 spells CSVSGQRPQETQYF. CDR3 DNA: TGCAGCGTTTCGGGACAGCGACCGCAAGAGACCCAGTACTTC.

The chain uses TRBV28 and TRBJ2-3; TRBD2 matches 8 bases. The germline CDR1 and CDR2 sequences are MDHEN and SYDVKM. V dropped 8 bases and J dropped 2; count of bases not matched to a gene: 18. The CDR3 runs to 18 residues. The chain's CDR3 is CASAISGQRGTSTDTQYF. In DNA, the CDR3 is TGTGCCAGCGCCATAAGCGGCCAGCGGGGGACCTCCACAGATACGCAGTATTTT.

In its sample, this clonotype was seen a few times. The J gene is TRBJ1-1, the V gene TRBV7-9, with 7 bases that match TRBD1. CDR3 size: 14 residues. J was trimmed by 4 bases and V by 1 base; bases with no gene match: 3. The V gene's germline CDR1 is SEHNR and CDR2 FQNEAQ (reference sequence). This CDR3 reads CASSLEGGPTEAFF. For the CDR3, the DNA is TGTGCCAGCAGCTTAGAAGGGGGCCCCACTGAAGCTTTCTTT.

This sequence joins TRBV5-1 and TRBJ1-1, with TRBD1 identical over 7 bases. This CDR3 has 15 amino acids. Germline assignment: CDR1 SGHRS and CDR2 YFSETQ. Losses at the gene ends were 3 bases for V and 3 bases for J; bases not matched to a gene: 8. CDR3 protein: CASSSAGGRDTEAFF. CDR3 sequence (DNA): TGCGCCAGCAGCTCCGCAGGGGGGAGAGACACTGAAGCTTTCTTT.

The J gene is TRBJ1-2, the V gene TRBV6-1; TRBD1 might be the D (5 bases). V was shortened by 4 bases and J by 6 bases, with 15 bases between the two germline ends. Germline V gene data show CDR1 as MNHNS and CDR2 as SASEGT. The CDR3 spans 14 residues. CDR3 loop: CASSGDQGFNGYTF. As DNA, the CDR3 is TGTGCCAGCAGTGGGGATCAGGGATTTAATGGCTACACCTTC.

This clonotype appeared many times. J is TRBJ2-7 and V is TRBV6-5; D is possibly TRBD1 (5 bases). The length of the CDR3 is 12 residues. Trimming stripped 6 bases from V and 3 bases from J, with 9 bases between. Germline lookup yields CDR1 MNHEY and CDR2 SVGAGI. The DNA for the CDR3 is TGTGCCAGCAGCCCAGGGAACTACGAGCAGTACTTC. Translating it yields CASSPGNYEQYF.

V gene TRBV20-1 combines with J gene TRBJ2-3; TRBD1 might be the D (6 bases). Trimming stripped 5 bases from V and 1 base from J, with 10 bases between. The germline CDR1 and CDR2 sequences are DFQATT and SNEGSKA (reference sequence). The CDR3 is 13 amino acids. This CDR3 is CSAAGAGTDTQYF. The CDR3 DNA reads TGCAGTGCTGCAGGGGCGGGCACAGATACGCAGTATTTT.

This clonotype has more than one count but fewer than ten. This rearrangement joins TRBV9 to TRBJ2-7, with 7 bases matching TRBD1. The J segment lost 6 bases and the V segment lost 0 bases, leaving 0 bases of the junction unmatched. Germline CDR1 reads SGDLS; CDR2 reads YYNGEE. The CDR3 consists of 12 residues. CDR3: CASSVDRGEQYF. The CDR3, as DNA: TGTGCCAGCAGCGTAGACAGGGGCGAGCAGTACTTC.

The rearrangement joins TRBV6-5 to TRBJ1-2; maybe TRBD1 (5 bases). Deletions cut 0 bases from V and 8 bases from J, with 19 bases between. Germline lookup yields CDR1 MNHEY and CDR2 SVGAGI. The CDR3 sequence is 16 residues long. Here the CDR3 DNA reads TGTGCCAGCAGTTACTCTCCCAGGGAGGCTTGGCGGGGCTACACCTTC. Residues: CASSYSPREAWRGYTF.

This clonotype was detected only a few times. Compared with germline, one end of the junction differs, possibly owing to a read error. The chain joins TRBV7-9 to TRBJ2-7; unclear D gene. The CDR3 length is 13 residues. Germline V lookup: CDR1 SEHNR, CDR2 FQNEAQ (reference sequence). For the CDR3, the DNA is TGTGCCTGCAGCGTTGTCGGCGGCTACGAGCAGTACTTC. Protein sequence: CACSVVGGYEQYF.